Described below is a single TCR beta chain sequence and its context. Germline CDR1 is LNHDA and CDR2 is SQIVND (reference sequence). V was pared by 10 bases and J by 4 bases, with 22 bases between. The CDR3 has 16 residues. Authors' analysis steps: Reference gene primer amplification in the assay estimated nucleated cell counts. TCRdb keeps only in-frame clones here, not all; method: immunoSEQ multiplex PCR. The V and J calls and clone size were taken over from that table, and D and trimming were inferred from the DNA. This table holds some 130,000 clones, 90% found once. These data come from a study of blood T cell repertoires in COVID-19. Study at large: COVID-19 samples collected from the United States, Italy and Spain covered acute and convalescent phases. PBMCs, B-cell-depleted T cells, or T cells provided the cDNA or gDNA that made up the material.

The chain has TRBV19 and TRBJ2-2, with no clear D. This TCR was recovered from a man aged 50 or older with active COVID-19. Sequencing input: peripheral blood. The CDR3 reads CATLPRWAQGTGELFF. DNA for the CDR3: TGTGCCACTCTTCCCCGCTGGGCGCAAGGCACCGGGGAGCTGTTTTTT.